The 5 T cell receptor beta chains below come from one sample, sequenced in a study of PD-1 blockade in classical Hodgkin lymphoma. Clones were read by immunoSEQ multiplex PCR, and TCRdb kept only the in-frame ones, dropping some. The profile shows 66,000 or so clones, about 70% of them singletons. Relapse after autologous stem cell transplantation occurred in every patient, and brentuximab vedotin exposure varied. The sequenced sample was peripheral blood mononuclear cells (PBMCs), obtained before the second cycle of nivolumab. The receptors shown here come from a human donor with classical Hodgkin lymphoma.

V is TRBV15 and J is TRBJ2-7; D may match TRBD1 or TRBD2 (5 bases each). The CDR3 has 16 residues. The V gene's germline CDR1 is LNHNV and CDR2 YYDKDF (reference sequence). Trimming left V 0 bases short and J 3 bases short, with 15 bases between. CDR3 region: CATSREGSFGGYEQYF. CDR3 DNA: TGTGCCACCAGCAGAGAAGGGTCTTTTGGGGGCTACGAGCAGTACTTC.

This chain joins TRBV5-1 and TRBJ1-3; 7 nucleotides match TRBD1. From germline, CDR1 is SGHRS and CDR2 YFSETQ. The CDR3 has 16 residues. Losses at the gene ends were 4 bases for V and 0 bases for J; bases not matched to a gene: 7. This chain's CDR3 is CASSRTGGFSGNTIYF. CDR3 sequence (DNA): TGCGCCAGCAGCCGGACAGGAGGATTCTCTGGAAACACCATATATTTT.

The J gene is TRBJ2-1, the V gene TRBV4-2; the match to TRBD2 covers 7 bases. The CDR3 length is 14 residues. CDR1 is LGHNA and CDR2 is YNFKEQ in the germline V gene. Trimming removed 4 bases from V and 5 bases from J; junction bases left unmatched: 5. CDR3 nucleotides: TGTGCCAGCAGCCGGGGGGGAGAGAACAATGAGCAGTTCTTC. It is translated as CASSRGGENNEQFF.

The gene calls are TRBV19 and TRBJ2-1; 11 nucleotides line up with TRBD2. The germline CDR1 and CDR2 sequences are LNHDA and SQIVND (reference sequence). The length of the CDR3 is 17 residues. With V trimmed by 4 bases and J by 0 bases, 5 bases remained unmatched. As DNA, the CDR3 is TGTGCCAGTAGTAAACTAGCGGGAGTAAGCTCCTACAATGAGCAGTTCTTC. This codes for CASSKLAGVSSYNEQFF.

This chain connects TRBV9 to TRBJ2-3; TRBD1 aligns across 8 bases. Germline CDR1 and CDR2: SGDLS and YYNGEE. The V gene end was trimmed by 0 bases and the J gene end by 5 bases; junction bases not matched to a gene: 2. The CDR3 covers 14 residues. The CDR3 DNA is TGTGCCAGCAGCGTAGGAGGACAGGGAGATACGCAGTATTTT. Its translation: CASSVGGQGDTQYF. Looking up the rest from reference TRBV9 and TRBJ2-3 gives the full variable domain: DSGVTQTPKHLITATGQRVTLRCSPRSGDLSVYWYQQSLDQGLQFLIQYYNGEERAKGNILERFSAQQFPDLHSELNLSSLELGDSALYFCASSVGGQGDTQYFGPGTRLTVL.